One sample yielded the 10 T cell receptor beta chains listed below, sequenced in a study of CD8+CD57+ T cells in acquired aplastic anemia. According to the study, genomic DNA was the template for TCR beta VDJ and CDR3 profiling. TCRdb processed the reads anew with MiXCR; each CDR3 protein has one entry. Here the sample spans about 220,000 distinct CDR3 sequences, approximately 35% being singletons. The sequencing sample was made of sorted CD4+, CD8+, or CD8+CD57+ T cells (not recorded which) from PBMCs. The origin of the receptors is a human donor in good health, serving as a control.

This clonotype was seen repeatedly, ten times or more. As DNA, the CDR3 is TGTGCCAGCAGCTCCCAGGGAGGGGATCAGCCCCAGCATTTT. Encoded protein: CASSSQGGDQPQHF. This chain connects TRBV7-2 to TRBJ1-5, with D perhaps matching TRBD1 (5 bases). Germline V CDR1 and CDR2: SGHTA, FQGNSA. Trimming left V 4 bases short and J 5 bases short, with 12 bases between. The CDR3 extends over 14 amino acids. Full variable domain (outside the CDR3, taken from reference TRBV7-2 and TRBJ1-5): GAGVSQSPSNKVTEKGKDVELRCDPISGHTALYWYRQSLGQGLEFLIYFQGNSAPDKSGLPSDRFSAERTGGSVSTLTIQRTQQEDSAVYLCASSSQGGDQPQHFGDGTRLSIL.

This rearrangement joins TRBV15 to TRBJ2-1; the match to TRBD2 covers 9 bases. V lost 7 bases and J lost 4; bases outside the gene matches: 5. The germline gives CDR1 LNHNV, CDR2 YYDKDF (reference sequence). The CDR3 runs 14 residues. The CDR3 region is CATTRGGGYNEQFF. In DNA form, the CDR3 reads TGTGCCACCACCCGCGGGGGGGGATACAATGAGCAGTTCTTC. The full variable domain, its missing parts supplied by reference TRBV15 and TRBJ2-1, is DAMVIQNPRYQVTQFGKPVTLSCSQTLNHNVMYWYQQKSSQAPKLLFHYYDKDFNNEADTPDNFQSRRPNTSFCFLDIRSPGLGDTAMYLCATTRGGGYNEQFFGPGTRLTVL.

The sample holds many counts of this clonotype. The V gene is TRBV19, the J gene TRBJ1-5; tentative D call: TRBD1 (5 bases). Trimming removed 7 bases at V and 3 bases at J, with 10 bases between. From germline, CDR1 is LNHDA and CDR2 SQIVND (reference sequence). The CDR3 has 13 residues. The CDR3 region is CASKRDPNQPQHF. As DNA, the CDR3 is TGTGCCAGTAAACGGGACCCCAATCAGCCCCAGCATTTT.

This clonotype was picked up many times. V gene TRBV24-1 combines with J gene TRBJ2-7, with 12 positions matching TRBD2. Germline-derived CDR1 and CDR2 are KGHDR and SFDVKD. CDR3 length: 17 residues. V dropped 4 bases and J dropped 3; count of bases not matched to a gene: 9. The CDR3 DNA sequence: TGTGCCACCAGTGACCGCCCACTAGCGGGAGGTAGCTACGAGCAGTACTTC. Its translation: CATSDRPLAGGSYEQYF.

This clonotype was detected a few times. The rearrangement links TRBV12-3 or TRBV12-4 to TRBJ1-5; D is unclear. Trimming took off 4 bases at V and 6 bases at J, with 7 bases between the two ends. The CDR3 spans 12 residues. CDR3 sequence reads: CASSSDPQPQHF. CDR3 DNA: TGTGCCAGCAGTTCCGACCCTCAGCCCCAGCATTTT.

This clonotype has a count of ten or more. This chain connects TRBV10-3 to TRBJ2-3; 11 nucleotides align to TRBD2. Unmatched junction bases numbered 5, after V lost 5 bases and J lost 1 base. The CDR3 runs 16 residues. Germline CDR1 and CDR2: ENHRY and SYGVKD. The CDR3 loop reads CAISPQLAGGTDTQYF. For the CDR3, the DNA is TGTGCCATCAGTCCCCAACTAGCGGGGGGCACAGATACGCAGTATTTT.

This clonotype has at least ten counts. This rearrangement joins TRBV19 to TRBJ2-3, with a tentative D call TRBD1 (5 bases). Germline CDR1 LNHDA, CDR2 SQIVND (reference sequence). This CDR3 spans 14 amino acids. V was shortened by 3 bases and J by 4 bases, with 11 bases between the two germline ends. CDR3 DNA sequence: TGTGCCAGTAGTATCGGGCTAGGGGCAGATACGCAGTATTTT. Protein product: CASSIGLGADTQYF. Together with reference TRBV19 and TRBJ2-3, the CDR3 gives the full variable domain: DGGITQSPKYLFRKEGQNVTLSCEQNLNHDAMYWYRQDPGQGLRLIYYSQIVNDFQKGDIAEGYSVSREKKESFPLTVTSAQKNPTAFYLCASSIGLGADTQYFGPGTRLTVL.

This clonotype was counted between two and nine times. CDR3 amino acids: CASSRSVASNTGELFF. The CDR3 DNA reads TGTGCCAGCAGCCGTTCGGTCGCCTCGAACACCGGGGAGCTGTTTTTT. This chain connects TRBV11-1 to TRBJ2-2; D is undetermined. Germline-derived CDR1 and CDR2 are SGHAT and FQDESV (reference sequence). Trimming stripped 5 bases from V and 0 bases from J, with 13 bases between. The CDR3 is made up of 16 amino acids.

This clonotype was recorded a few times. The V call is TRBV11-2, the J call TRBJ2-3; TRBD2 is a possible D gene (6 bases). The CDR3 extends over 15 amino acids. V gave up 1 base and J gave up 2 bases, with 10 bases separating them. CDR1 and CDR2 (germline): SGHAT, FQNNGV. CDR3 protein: CASSLVGRDTDTQYF. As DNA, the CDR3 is TGTGCCAGCAGCTTAGTCGGGCGGGACACAGATACGCAGTATTTT.

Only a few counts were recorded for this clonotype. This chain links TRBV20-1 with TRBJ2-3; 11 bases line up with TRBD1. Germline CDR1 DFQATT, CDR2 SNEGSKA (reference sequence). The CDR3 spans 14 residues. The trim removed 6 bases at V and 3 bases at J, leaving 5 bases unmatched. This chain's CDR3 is CSAPGTGGTDTQYF. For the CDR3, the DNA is TGCAGTGCCCCGGGGACAGGGGGTACAGATACGCAGTATTTT.